The next 21 T cell receptor beta chains were all read from a single sample in a study of CXCR3-negative and CXCR3-positive naive CD8 T cells (dated by TCRdb to about 2019). What the authors observed across the whole study: Compared with CXCR3-negative naive cells, CXCR3-positive naive cells had TRB CDR3s with higher hydrophobicity (lower Kidera factor 4), lower energy, and higher strength and volume indices.

For sequencing, a NextSeq 550 was employed. The Human TCR Profiling Kit (MiLaboratory) was used to make UMI-labeled 5' RACE TRB cDNA libraries. After the reads were reprocessed by TCRdb, one entry was made per CDR3 protein sequence, with no DNA. The table of this sample itemizes roughly 100,000 distinct CDR3 sequences. 0.35% to 0.4% of the sample comes from the top ten. Their antigens remain unidentified. The sequencing input was naive CXCR3+ CD8+ T cells from blood. The cell subset or site label here, explained by the study, means: CD45RO-CCR7+CD27+CD95- naive CD8+ T cells expressing CXCR3 (TNR3+). Receptors originate from a human donor in good health. Some clones in this sample may be carry-over from other donors' samples.

The chain joins TRBV4-1 to TRBJ2-7; TCRdb indicates TRBD2, and absent DNA this call remains unverified. Germline V gives CDR1 MGHRA, CDR2 YSYEKL. The CDR3 spans 14 residues. This CDR3 reads CASSQVAGVDEQYF.

V and J are TRBV15 and TRBJ2-3; the TCRdb call, TRBD2, lacks DNA for checking. Germline CDR1 LNHNV, CDR2 YYDKDF (reference sequence). The CDR3 extends over 19 amino acids. The CDR3: CATSRDPPRTFSHTDTQYF.

The chain uses TRBV5-1 and TRBJ1-2. Germline V CDR1 and CDR2: SGHRS, YFSETQ. This CDR3 is 14 amino acids long. The CDR3 is CASSLTGLNYGYTF.

The chain recombines TRBV15 with TRBJ2-3; TCRdb names TRBD2, which stays unverified in the absence of DNA. The V gene's germline CDR1 is LNHNV and CDR2 YYDKDF (reference sequence). CDR3 size: 15 residues. The CDR3 spells CATSRALNSAGTQYF.

The rearrangement links TRBV12-3 or TRBV12-4 to TRBJ2-3; TCRdb proposes TRBD1, but this gene call is untestable without DNA. There are 12 residues in the CDR3. The CDR3 loop is CATEGMADTQYF.

The chain carries TRBV7-9 and TRBJ2-7; lacking DNA, the TRBD1 call made by TCRdb goes unchecked. Germline-derived CDR1 and CDR2 are SEHNR and FQNEAQ (reference sequence). The CDR3 length is 14 residues. CDR3 amino acids: CASSSTGTAYEQYF.

The chain links TRBV28 to TRBJ2-1. The CDR3 spans 13 residues. CDR1 and CDR2 (germline): MDHEN, SYDVKM. CDR3 sequence: CASRALSYNEQFF. Full variable domain (rest looked up from reference TRBV28 and TRBJ2-1): DVKVTQSSRYLVKRTGEKVFLECVQDMDHENMFWYRQDPGLGLRLIYFSYDVKMKEKGDIPEGYSVSREKKERFSLILESASTNQTSMYLCASRALSYNEQFFGPGTRLTVL.

The chain combines TRBV23-1 with TRBJ1-5; TCRdb gives TRBD1 as the D gene, but with no DNA this cannot be confirmed. TRBV23-1 is labeled an ORF, and its function is uncertain. The length of the CDR3 is 15 residues. CDR3: CASSQGQGRYQPQHF.

The gene calls are TRBV11-2 and TRBJ2-3; TCRdb lists TRBD2, though no DNA is available to test this call. Germline assignment: CDR1 SGHAT and CDR2 FQNNGV. The CDR3 is made up of 17 amino acids. CDR3: CASSSPWERDDSDTQYF.

CDR3 protein: CASSWPGTGVNEQFF. The rearrangement links TRBV7-6 to TRBJ2-1; without DNA, the TCRdb call of TRBD1 cannot be checked. The CDR3 covers 15 residues. Per the germline V gene, CDR1 is SGHVS and CDR2 is FNYEAQ.

This chain joins TRBV4-1 and TRBJ2-7; TCRdb names TRBD1, which stays unverified in the absence of DNA. Germline assignment: CDR1 MGHRA and CDR2 YSYEKL. The CDR3 totals 15 residues. This chain's CDR3 is CASSQSQGSSYEQYF.

This sequence joins TRBV12-5 and TRBJ2-1; TCRdb indicates TRBD1, and absent DNA this call remains unverified. Per the germline V gene, CDR1 is LGHNT and CDR2 is FRNRAP. This CDR3 has 17 amino acids. The CDR3 protein is CASGPQGGTVSYNEQFF. The full variable domain, in which reference TRBV12-5 and TRBJ2-1 provide the parts outside the CDR3, is DARVTQTPRHKVTEMGQEVTMRCQPILGHNTVFWYRQTMMQGLELLAYFRNRAPLDDSGMPKDRFSAEMPDATLATLKIQPSEPRDSAVYFCASGPQGGTVSYNEQFFGPGTRLTVL.

The V gene is TRBV6-2 or TRBV6-3, the J gene TRBJ2-1; with no DNA, the TCRdb D assignment of TRBD2 cannot be verified. This CDR3 spans 14 amino acids. CDR1 MNHEY and CDR2 SVGEGT come from the germline V gene. The CDR3 protein is CASSYSPAGTEQFF.

The chain uses TRBV4-1 and TRBJ2-7. This CDR3 region has 14 residues. CDR1 and CDR2 from the germline V gene are MGHRA and YSYEKL. The CDR3 reads CASSHRDSSYEQYF.

The chain joins TRBV3-1 to TRBJ1-4; absent DNA, TCRdb's TRBD1 call cannot be checked. The CDR3 runs to 14 residues. Germline CDR1 reads LGHDT; CDR2 reads YNNKEL (reference sequence). The CDR3 sequence is CASSPTGSFEKLFF.

This chain links TRBV20-1 with TRBJ2-7. The CDR3 covers 16 residues. Germline V gene sequence: CDR1 DFQATT, CDR2 SNEGSKA (reference sequence). CDR3 amino acids: CSARDSFGQYSYEQYF.

CDR3 residues: CASSEGRSGGAWETQYF. The chain is built from TRBV10-2 and TRBJ2-5; TCRdb lists TRBD2, though no DNA is available to test this call. Germline V gene data show CDR1 as WSHSY and CDR2 as SAAADI. CDR3 size: 17 residues.

This sequence joins TRBV13 and TRBJ2-7. The V gene's germline CDR1 is PRHDT and CDR2 FYEKMQ (reference sequence). The CDR3 sequence is 13 residues long. CDR3 residues: CAGSLGRSHEQYF.

The rearrangement joins TRBV25-1 to TRBJ1-1; the D gene TCRdb calls, TRBD1, cannot be checked with no DNA. CDR3 length: 17 amino acids. Per germline, CDR1 MGHDK and CDR2 SYGVNS. The CDR3 spells CASSEWTGEGRNTEAFF.

The chain carries TRBV15 and TRBJ2-1; TCRdb gives TRBD2 as the D gene, but with no DNA this cannot be confirmed. CDR3 size: 18 residues. CDR1 is LNHNV, CDR2 YYDKDF, per germline (reference sequence). The CDR3 sequence is CATSRDRGLASSYNEQFF.

This chain links TRBV5-6 with TRBJ2-4; TCRdb proposes TRBD2, but this gene call is untestable without DNA. CDR1 SGHDT and CDR2 YYEEEE come from the germline V gene. This CDR3 has 14 amino acids. The CDR3 reads CASSLEPEADIQYF. Supplemented by reference TRBV5-6 and TRBJ2-4, the full variable domain reads DAGVTQSPTHLIKTRGQQVTLRCSPKSGHDTVSWYQQALGQGPQFIFQYYEEEERQRGNFPDRFSGHQFPNYSSELNVNALLLGDSALYLCASSLEPEADIQYFGAGTRLSVL.